The T cell receptor (beta chain) described here comes from a study of blood T cell repertoires in COVID-19. Study-wide context: From T cells, B-cell-depleted T cells, or PBMCs came the material, which was cDNA or gDNA.

The table came from immunoSEQ multiplex PCR; TCRdb's copy has only in-frame clones and leaves some out. The sample lists 120,000 to 150,000 clones; approximately 88% were seen once. Trimming left V 8 bases short and J 2 bases short, with 18 bases between. Germline lookup yields CDR1 SQVTM and CDR2 ANQGSEA. The CDR3 is 14 amino acids. The chain carries TRBV29-1 and TRBJ1-2, with a tentative D call TRBD1 (6 bases). The sequence was obtained from a human donor in a cohort sampled during active COVID-19. Sequenced: peripheral blood. The CDR3 DNA reads TGCAGCTCCTCGGCGCCAGGGGAAAACTATGGCTACACCTTC. Amino acid sequence: CSSSAPGENYGYTF.